This T cell receptor (beta chain) was sequenced in a study of T cell responses to AZD1222 COVID-19 vaccine. Study-wide points: Seropositivity was recorded at baseline in only a handful of AZD1222 recipients. The repertoires were collected only after the peak T cell response. It should be noted that donors were predominantly white British and more often female, and clonal diversity was possibly underestimated.

The CDR3 runs to 14 residues. Germline V gives CDR1 SGHRS, CDR2 YFSETQ. V lost 0 bases to trimming and J lost 8 bases, with 14 bases between them. Concerning this clone: As yet, its antigen is unknown.

Only in-frame clones appear in the TCRdb table, and some are missing; sequencing was by immunoSEQ multiplex PCR. The repertoire holds tens of thousands of clones, around 80% seen once, with roughly 20% in the top ten. The sequencing here drew on peripheral blood, taken on day 0 of MenACWY control vaccination. The V call is TRBV5-1, the J call TRBJ1-2, with unresolved D. The clonotype originates from an adult in good health. CDR3 region: CASSLGSPREGYTF. In DNA form, the CDR3 reads TGCGCCAGCAGCTTGGGTAGCCCCCGGGAGGGCTACACCTTC.